The rows below give T cell receptor beta chains drawn from one sample of a study of cytomegalovirus exposure and HLA in healthy donors. Clones were read by immunoSEQ multiplex PCR, and TCRdb kept only the in-frame ones, dropping some. This sample's table has 60,000 to 100,000 clones. The sample comprised PBMCs. These receptor sequences come from a man between 25 and 39 years old in good health and CMV-seronegative. CDR3s include the opening cysteine and the closing phenylalanine or tryptophan. The order of the fields is D gene, V gene, CDR3 length, J gene, CDR3 protein, CDR3 DNA. The D gene is left open where the match is weak.

TRBD1,TRBV27,13,TRBJ2-7,CASAEDRSYEQYF,TGTGCCAGCGCCGAGGACAGGTCCTACGAGCAGTACTTC
NA,TRBV18,13,TRBJ2-7,CASSPQGAYEQYF,TGTGCCAGCTCACCACAGGGGGCCTACGAGCAGTACTTC
NA,TRBV9,16,TRBJ2-2,CASSGGVGGPLGELFF,TGTGCCAGCAGCGGGGGCGTGGGGGGGCCTCTCGGGGAGCTGTTTTTT
NA,TRBV11-2,15,TRBJ2-7,CASSLGPRSSYEQYF,TGTGCCAGCAGCTTAGGACCAAGGAGCTCCTACGAGCAGTACTTC
NA,TRBV27,17,TRBJ2-3,CASSSNNRGGSTDTQYF,TGTGCCAGCAGTTCCAACAACAGGGGGGGGAGCACAGATACGCAGTATTTT
NA,TRBV7-8,16,TRBJ1-5,CASSLDYSLRGQPQHF,TGTGCCAGCAGCTTAGACTACTCCCTCAGGGGTCAGCCCCAGCATTTT
TRBD1,TRBV7-2,14,TRBJ1-5,CASSTRTGPWPQHF,TGTGCCAGCAGCACTCGGACAGGGCCCTGGCCCCAGCATTTT
TRBD1,TRBV6-1,13,TRBJ1-1,CASHRGRGTEAFF,TGTGCCAGCCACAGGGGACGGGGGACTGAAGCTTTCTTT
TRBD2,TRBV5-1,14,TRBJ2-1,CASSPAGGRQEQFF,TGCGCCAGCTCCCCGGCGGGAGGAAGACAGGAGCAGTTCTTC
TRBD1,TRBV6-5,15,TRBJ1-3,CATSWTGKEENTIYF,TGTGCCACCTCTTGGACAGGGAAAGAAGAAAACACCATATATTTT
TRBD2,TRBV2,14,TRBJ2-3,CASRQIAGLYTQYF,TGTGCCAGCAGACAAATAGCGGGCCTTTATACGCAGTATTTT
TRBD2,TRBV2,16,TRBJ2-2,CASSGALAGGPGELFF,TGTGCCAGCTCGGGGGCCTTAGCGGGGGGGCCCGGGGAGCTGTTTTTT
NA,TRBV4-3,15,TRBJ2-7,CASSQGSQGSYEQYF,TGCGCCAGCAGCCAAGGTTCACAGGGCTCCTACGAGCAGTACTTC
NA,TRBV4-3,13,TRBJ1-2,CASSPQYLYGYTF,TGCGCCAGCAGCCCACAGTACCTCTATGGCTACACCTTC
TRBD1,TRBV6-1,15,TRBJ2-7,CASSEETGGSYEQYF,TGTGCCAGCAGTGAGGAGACAGGGGGGTCCTACGAGCAGTACTTC
NA,TRBV9,18,TRBJ1-6,CASSVDFGGFLANSPLHF,TGTGCCAGCAGCGTAGACTTCGGAGGATTCCTGGCTAATTCACCCCTCCACTTT
NA,TRBV5-1,14,TRBJ2-5,CASSPGQNEETQYF,TGCGCCAGCAGCCCAGGACAAAACGAAGAGACCCAGTACTTC
TRBD2,TRBV9,19,TRBJ2-3,CASSVGSFQRERQMDTQYF,TGTGCCAGCAGCGTAGGGTCTTTTCAGCGGGAGCGGCAGATGGATACGCAGTATTTT
NA,TRBV19,18,TRBJ1-5,CASSILQERGGWNQPQHF,TGTGCCAGTAGTATTCTACAGGAGAGGGGGGGTTGGAATCAGCCCCAGCATTTT
NA,TRBV7-3,13,TRBJ2-1,CASSLTPGNEQFF,TGTGCCAGCAGCCTGACCCCGGGCAATGAGCAGTTCTTC
TRBD2,TRBV19,18,TRBJ2-1,CASSTRNPGLATLNEQFF,TGTGCCAGTAGTACCCGGAATCCGGGACTAGCGACCCTCAATGAGCAGTTCTTC
NA,TRBV25-1,14,TRBJ1-2,CASSDMWTDYGYTF,TGTGCCAGCAGTGATATGTGGACAGACTATGGCTACACCTTC
NA,TRBV4-2,15,TRBJ1-5,CASSQVGGFNQPQHF,TGTGCCAGCAGCCAAGTTGGGGGGTTCAATCAGCCCCAGCATTTT
NA,TRBV7-9,12,TRBJ1-1,CASSRDGTEAFF,TGTGCCAGCAGTCGAGATGGCACTGAAGCTTTCTTT
NA,TRBV27,17,TRBJ1-1,CASSSFSDIPVNTEAFF,TGTGCCAGCAGTTCCTTTTCGGACATCCCTGTGAACACTGAAGCTTTCTTT
NA,TRBV19,13,TRBJ1-1,CASSIGGDTEAFF,TGTGCCAGTAGTATTGGGGGGGACACTGAAGCTTTCTTT
TRBD1,TRBV10-3,16,TRBJ2-7,CAISAAGTASSYEQYF,TGTGCCATCAGTGCCGCTGGGACAGCGAGCTCCTACGAGCAGTACTTC
TRBD2,TRBV6-1,16,TRBJ2-7,CASSESFRQRDFEQYF,TGTGCCAGCAGTGAATCCTTCCGGCAGCGGGACTTCGAGCAGTACTTC
TRBD1,TRBV9,15,TRBJ2-1,CASSALPGQGSSQFF,TGTGCCAGCAGCGCACTACCGGGACAGGGATCATCGCAGTTCTTC
TRBD1,TRBV2,14,TRBJ2-3,CASSRQGGTDTQYF,TGTGCCAGCAGTCGACAGGGGGGCACAGATACGCAGTATTTT
TRBD1,TRBV19,14,TRBJ2-5,CASSTTGVQETQYF,TGTGCCAGTAGTACGACAGGGGTTCAGGAGACCCAGTACTTC
NA,TRBV2,14,TRBJ1-6,CASSTYSLNSPLHF,TGTGCCAGCAGTACGTACAGTCTTAATTCACCCCTCCACTTT
NA,TRBV11-2,16,TRBJ1-5,CASSLGQGLSNQPQHF,TGTGCCAGCAGCTTAGGGCAGGGACTTAGCAATCAGCCCCAGCATTTT
NA,TRBV6-5,13,TRBJ2-1,CASRTGGANEQFF,TGTGCCAGCAGAACAGGGGGGGCCAATGAGCAGTTCTTC
NA,TRBV20-1,11,TRBJ1-1,CSVSMNTEAFF,TGCAGTGTTTCCATGAACACTGAAGCTTTCTTT
TRBD2,TRBV6-5,14,TRBJ2-7,CASSGLAGFSEQYF,TGTGCCAGCAGCGGACTAGCGGGCTTCTCTGAGCAGTACTTC
TRBD1,TRBV25-1,15,TRBJ2-4,CASKGAHPTENIQYF,TGTGCCAGCAAGGGGGCCCACCCCACCGAAAACATTCAGTACTTC
NA,TRBV12-5,14,TRBJ1-2,CASGFYGLPGGYTF,TGTGCTAGTGGTTTCTACGGTCTCCCAGGGGGCTACACCTTC
NA,TRBV7-2,13,TRBJ2-3,CASSLTNPDTQYF,TGTGCCAGCAGCCTCACTAATCCAGATACGCAGTATTTT
TRBD2,TRBV7-3,13,TRBJ2-7,CASSRGGPDEQYF,TGTGCCAGCAGCCGCGGGGGTCCGGACGAGCAGTACTTC
TRBD1,TRBV11-3,17,TRBJ2-7,CASSFARGPAESYEQYF,TGTGCCAGCAGCTTCGCTAGGGGGCCAGCGGAGTCCTACGAGCAGTACTTC
NA,TRBV5-6,12,TRBJ1-2,CASSSRGYGYTF,TGTGCCAGCAGCTCCAGGGGCTATGGCTACACCTTC
NA,TRBV10-1,14,TRBJ2-7,CASSDAGIPYEQYF,TGCGCCAGCAGTGATGCAGGGATCCCCTACGAGCAGTACTTC
NA,TRBV30,11,TRBJ2-3,CAWTTTDTQYF,TGTGCCTGGACGACTACAGATACGCAGTATTTT
TRBD2,TRBV5-1,15,TRBJ2-2,CASSMASGRLGELFF,TGCGCCAGCAGCATGGCTAGCGGGAGACTCGGGGAGCTGTTTTTT
NA,TRBV27,15,TRBJ2-2,CASSFFNRYTGELFF,TGTGCCAGCAGTTTTTTCAACAGGTACACCGGGGAGCTGTTTTTT